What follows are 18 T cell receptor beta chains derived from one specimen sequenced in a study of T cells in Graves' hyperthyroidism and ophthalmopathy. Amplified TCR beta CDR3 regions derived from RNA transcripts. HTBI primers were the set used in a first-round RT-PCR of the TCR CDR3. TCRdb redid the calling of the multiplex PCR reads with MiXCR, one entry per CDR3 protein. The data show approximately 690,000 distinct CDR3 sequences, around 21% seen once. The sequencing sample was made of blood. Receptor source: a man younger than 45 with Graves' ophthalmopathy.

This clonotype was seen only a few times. The CDR3 protein is CASSKRGGYEQYF. CDR3 nucleotides: TGTGCCAGCTCCAAGAGGGGTGGCTACGAGCAGTACTTC. The genes are TRBV6-1 and TRBJ2-7, with D perhaps being TRBD1 or TRBD2 (5 bases each). This CDR3 contains 13 residues. CDR1 MNHNS and CDR2 SASEGT come from the germline V gene. Trimming pared 8 bases from V and 3 bases from J, leaving 14 bases between.

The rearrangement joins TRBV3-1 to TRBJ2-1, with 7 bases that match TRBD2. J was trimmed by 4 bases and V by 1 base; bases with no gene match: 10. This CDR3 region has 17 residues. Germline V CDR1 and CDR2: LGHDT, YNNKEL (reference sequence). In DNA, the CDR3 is TGTGCCAGCAGCCAAGTTCGGCGGCGGGAGAGATACAATGAGCAGTTCTTC. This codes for CASSQVRRRERYNEQFF.

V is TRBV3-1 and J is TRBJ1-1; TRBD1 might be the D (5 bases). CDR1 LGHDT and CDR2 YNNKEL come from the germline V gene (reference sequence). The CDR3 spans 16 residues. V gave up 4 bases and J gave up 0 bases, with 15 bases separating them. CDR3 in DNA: TGTGCCAGCAGCCCCCGGGACGTCGGAATGAACACTGAAGCTTTCTTT. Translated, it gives CASSPRDVGMNTEAFF.

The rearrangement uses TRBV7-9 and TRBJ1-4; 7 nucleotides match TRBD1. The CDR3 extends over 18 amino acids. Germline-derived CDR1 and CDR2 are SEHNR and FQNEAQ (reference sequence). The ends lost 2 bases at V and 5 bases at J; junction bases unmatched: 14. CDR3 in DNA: TGTGCCAGCAGCTTACGCGTAGCCCCCGGGACAGAAAATGAAAAACTGTTTTTT. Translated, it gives CASSLRVAPGTENEKLFF.

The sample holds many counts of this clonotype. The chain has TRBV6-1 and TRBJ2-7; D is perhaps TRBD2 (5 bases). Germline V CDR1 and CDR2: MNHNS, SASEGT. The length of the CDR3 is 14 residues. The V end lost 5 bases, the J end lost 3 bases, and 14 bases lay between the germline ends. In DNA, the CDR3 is TGTGCCAGCAGTTACCAGCGGCGATACTACGAGCAGTACTTC. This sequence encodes CASSYQRRYYEQYF.

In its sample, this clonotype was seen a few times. CDR3 in DNA: TGTGCCAGCAGACCGGGACAGTCCTACAATGAGCAGTTCTTC. It yields the protein CASRPGQSYNEQFF. The chain recombines TRBV28 with TRBJ2-1, with 7 bases aligning to TRBD1. CDR3 length equals 14 residues. With V trimmed by 6 bases and J by 1 base, 3 bases remained unmatched. Germline V gives CDR1 MDHEN, CDR2 SYDVKM.

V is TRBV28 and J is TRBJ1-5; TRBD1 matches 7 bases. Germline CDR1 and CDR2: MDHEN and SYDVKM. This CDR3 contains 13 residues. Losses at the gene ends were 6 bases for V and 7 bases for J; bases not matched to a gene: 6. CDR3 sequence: CASRRRDRQPQHF. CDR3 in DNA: TGTGCCAGCAGACGCCGGGACAGACAGCCCCAGCATTTT.

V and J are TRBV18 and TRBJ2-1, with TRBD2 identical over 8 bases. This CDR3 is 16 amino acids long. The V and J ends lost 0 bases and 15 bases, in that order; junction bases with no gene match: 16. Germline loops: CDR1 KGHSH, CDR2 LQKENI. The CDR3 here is CASSPPPGLEVENPFF. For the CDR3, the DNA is TGTGCCAGCTCACCACCTCCGGGACTAGAGGTGGAGAATCCGTTCTTC.

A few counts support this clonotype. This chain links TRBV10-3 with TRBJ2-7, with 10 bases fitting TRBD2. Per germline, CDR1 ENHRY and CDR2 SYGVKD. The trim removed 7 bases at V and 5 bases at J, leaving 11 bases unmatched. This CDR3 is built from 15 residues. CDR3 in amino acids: CAIKTDGLAGDEQYF. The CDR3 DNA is TGTGCCATCAAGACCGATGGGCTAGCGGGAGACGAGCAGTACTTC.

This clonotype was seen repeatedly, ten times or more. The CDR3 bases are TGTGCCAGCAGTGCTCGTAGCGGGAGTAAAGAGACCCAGTACTTC. It translates to CASSARSGSKETQYF. The J gene is TRBJ2-5, the V gene TRBV2, with 9 bases aligning to TRBD2. Looked up from germline, CDR1 is SNHLY and CDR2 is FYNNEI. With V trimmed by 4 bases and J by 3 bases, 6 bases remained unmatched. CDR3 length equals 15 residues. Full variable domain (outside the CDR3, taken from reference TRBV2 and TRBJ2-5): EPEVTQTPSHQVTQMGQEVILRCVPISNHLYFYWYRQILGQKVEFLVSFYNNEISEKSEIFDDQFSVERPDGSNFTLKIRSTKLEDSAMYFCASSARSGSKETQYFGPGTRLLVL.

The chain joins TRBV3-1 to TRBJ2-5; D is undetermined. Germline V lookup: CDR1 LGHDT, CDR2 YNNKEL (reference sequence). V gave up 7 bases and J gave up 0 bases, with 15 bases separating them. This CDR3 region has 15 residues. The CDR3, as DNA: TGTGCCAGCACCTGGACGGCAGAGTACCAAGAGACCCAGTACTTC. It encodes CASTWTAEYQETQYF.

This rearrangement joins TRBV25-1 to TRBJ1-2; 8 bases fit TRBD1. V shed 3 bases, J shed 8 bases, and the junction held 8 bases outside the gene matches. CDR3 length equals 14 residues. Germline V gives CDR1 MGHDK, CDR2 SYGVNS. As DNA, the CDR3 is TGTGCCAGCAGTGATGGGACAGGTTTGCCCGGCTACACCTTC. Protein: CASSDGTGLPGYTF.

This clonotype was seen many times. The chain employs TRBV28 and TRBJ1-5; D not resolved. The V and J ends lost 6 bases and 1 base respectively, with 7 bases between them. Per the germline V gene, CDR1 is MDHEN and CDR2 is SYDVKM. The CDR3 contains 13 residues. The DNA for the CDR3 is TGTGCCAGCAGCCCGGACAGCAATCAGCCCCAGCATTTT. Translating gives CASSPDSNQPQHF.

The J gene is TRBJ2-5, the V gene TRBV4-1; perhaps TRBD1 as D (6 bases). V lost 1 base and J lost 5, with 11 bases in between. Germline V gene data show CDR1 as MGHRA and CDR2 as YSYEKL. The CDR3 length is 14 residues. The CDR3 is CASSQGDTRETQYF. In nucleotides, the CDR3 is TGCGCCAGCAGCCAAGGGGACACCCGGGAGACCCAGTACTTC.

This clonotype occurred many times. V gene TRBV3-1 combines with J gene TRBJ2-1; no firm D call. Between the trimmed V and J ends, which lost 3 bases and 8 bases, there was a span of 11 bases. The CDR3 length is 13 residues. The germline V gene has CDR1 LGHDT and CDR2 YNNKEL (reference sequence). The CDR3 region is CASSHYGVDEQFF. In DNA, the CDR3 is TGTGCCAGCAGCCATTATGGGGTGGATGAGCAGTTCTTC.

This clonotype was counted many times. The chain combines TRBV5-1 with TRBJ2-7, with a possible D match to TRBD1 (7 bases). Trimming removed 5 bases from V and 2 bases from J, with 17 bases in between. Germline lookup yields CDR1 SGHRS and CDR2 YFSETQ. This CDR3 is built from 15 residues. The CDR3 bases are TGCGCCAGCAGGTTTGGGGGGACAGCCACCTACGAGCAGTACTTC. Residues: CASRFGGTATYEQYF.

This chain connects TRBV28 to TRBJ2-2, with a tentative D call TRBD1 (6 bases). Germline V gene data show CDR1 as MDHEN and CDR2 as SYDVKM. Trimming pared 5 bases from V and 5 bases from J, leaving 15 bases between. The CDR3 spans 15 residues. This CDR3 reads CASSPGQIGTGELFF. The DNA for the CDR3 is TGTGCCAGCAGTCCCGGACAGATTGGGACCGGGGAGCTGTTTTTT.

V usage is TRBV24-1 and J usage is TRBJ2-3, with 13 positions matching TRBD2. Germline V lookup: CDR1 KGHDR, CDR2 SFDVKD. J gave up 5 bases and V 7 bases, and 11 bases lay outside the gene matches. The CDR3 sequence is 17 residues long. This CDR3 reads CATSFPGLAGILDTQYF. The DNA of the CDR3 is TGTGCCACCAGCTTCCCGGGACTAGCGGGAATTTTAGATACGCAGTATTTT.